This T cell receptor beta chain was recovered during a study of cytomegalovirus exposure and HLA in healthy donors. This table comes from immunoSEQ multiplex PCR, and its TCRdb copy is limited to in-frame clones, with some not included. The profile shows 120,000 to 150,000 clones, around 90% of them singletons. The length of the CDR3 is 15 residues. Germline assignment: CDR1 SEHNR and CDR2 FQNEAQ (reference sequence). After removal of 5 bases from V and 10 bases from J, the junction contained 11 bases not matched to a gene. This chain links TRBV7-9 with TRBJ1-6; 7 nucleotides align to TRBD1. This TCR was sampled from a woman aged 18-29 years in good health and CMV-seropositive. Sequencing was done on a sample of PBMCs. DNA for the CDR3: TGTGCCAGCAGCGGGGAATCAGGGGGGACATCACCCCTCCACTTT. Protein sequence: CASSGESGGTSPLHF.